This entry features one T cell receptor (beta chain) sequence. The table lists this clonotype with a count of one. Its cognate antigen has yet to be identified. With a much larger clone just one base away, this may be a read error. The CDR3, from cysteine to phenylalanine, totals 13 residues. Here the CDR3 DNA is all that survives: 39 bases in frame from base 1. CDR1 SQVTM and CDR2 ANQGSEA are derived from the germline V gene. The data were taken from a study of Graves' ophthalmopathy and Graves' hyperthyroidism listed by TCRdb under 2018. About the investigation overall: Peripheral blood was collected at initial diagnosis, prior to any treatment. The study used TCR beta repertoire signatures to distinguish Graves' ophthalmopathy from Graves' hyperthyroidism and to predict progression to ophthalmopathy. In total, 135 blood samples were TCR-sequenced: 40 to 45 ophthalmopathy, some 75 hyperthyroidism and approximately 17 hyperthyroidism-to-ophthalmopathy patients. To explore V-J signatures that separate ophthalmopathy from hyperthyroidism, a discovery set of about a hundred patients was enrolled, consisting of 40 to 45 with ophthalmopathy and some 59 with stable hyperthyroidism. For independent validation, a separate cohort was made up of about 18 hyperthyroidism patients plus 17 patients who later progressed from hyperthyroidism to ophthalmopathy. In six or seven hyperthyroidism patients, the T-cell repertoires found in thyroid tissue were compared with those found in blood. Once sampling was done, hyperthyroidism patients were given methimazole at a starting dose of 30 mg daily, while ophthalmopathy patients were given high-dose intravenous methylprednisolone. The 100 discovery patients were divided at random into training and test sets in a 7:3 ratio.

Stable hyperthyroidism was defined as no progression to ophthalmopathy within 18 months of follow-up. Hyperthyroidism patients were newly diagnosed, were aged 18 to 65 years, and had a disease duration under 2 months. Anyone with other autoimmune diseases, uncontrolled infections, pregnancy or lactation was excluded from the study. Diagnosis was based on clinical symptoms, serum thyroxine, TRAb, thyroid ultrasound and orbital computed tomography. Using Ficoll-Paque density gradient centrifugation, PBMCs were isolated from 8.5 to 10 ml of fresh peripheral blood. Total RNA was extracted with Trizol reagent and quality-checked on an Agilent 2100 Bioanalyzer. For repertoire sequencing, TCR beta CDR3 regions were amplified from RNA transcripts. HTBI primers and the Qiagen OneStep RT-PCR kit were used in a first-round RT-PCR, which was followed by a second-round multiplex PCR, size selection and purification. Sequencing of the libraries was carried out on an Illumina HiSeq2000 in paired-end mode with 100 bp reads. The original methods were these. SOAPnuke was used to process the reads, throwing out any read that had adapters, had uncalled bases, had a mean Phred below 15, or lacked an exact constant-primer or identifier match. High-quality paired reads were merged with COPE v1.2.5. Each unique nucleotide sequence was defined as a clonotype, and clonotypes were aligned to IMGT TRB V, D and J references with MiTCR v1.1. The analysis was limited to V-J combinations with a frequency above 0.0001, which together covered approximately 99% of the repertoires. For each V-J combination, a TCR clonal expansion and chaos score was defined as the ratio of F50 clonal expansion to chaos observed in the TCRdist matrix. Welch's t-statistics and random forest were used to reduce the features to approximately 13 V-J combinations, which were then used as input to a naive Bayes classifier. Thyroid-blood repertoire similarity was quantified with the Morisita-Horn index. Starting from the raw public reads, TCRdb applied fastp trimming at Q25, assembled clones with MiXCR and retained in-frame beta chains. Duplicate CDR3 protein sequences are folded into a single record with the most common DNA and genes. What appears here as the V and J calls and clone size reflects TCRdb's work, not the paper's. For this sample the table gives roughly 400,000 distinct CDR3 sequences, of which less than 20% were detected only once. Around 7% of the sample rests with the top ten.

General findings and caveats noted by the study authors: In validation, the model predicted ophthalmopathy progression with about 71% sensitivity and roughly 72% specificity; 12 predicted patients were CT-confirmed with GO in a median of about 6.1 months. Ophthalmopathy was separated from stable hyperthyroidism by the 13-signature model with around 88% sensitivity and about 81% specificity in cross-validation and with 80%/75% in the test set. Most of the expanded thyroid clonotypes with a frequency above 0.001 were also detected in blood, and it was suggested that the thyroid immune response may be reflected by blood repertoires. Sample size was not statistically predetermined, and group allocation was not concealed from the investigators.

The specimen sequenced was peripheral blood. The clonotype was recovered from a woman aged 18-30 years with stable Graves' hyperthyroidism. Donor details come from another sample of the same person, matched by shared clones. The chain is made from TRBV29-1 and TRBJ1-1, with 8 bases aligning to TRBD1. The DNA is TGCAGCGTTGATTGGACAGGGAACACTGAAGCTTGCTTT. It translates as CSVDWTGNTEACF.